This TCR beta chain was profiled in a study of blood T cell repertoires in COVID-19. Study as a whole: Researchers got acute and convalescent COVID-19 samples from the United States, Italy and Spain. From T cells, B-cell-depleted T cells, or PBMCs came the material, which was cDNA or gDNA.

The method was immunoSEQ multiplex PCR; TCRdb's version includes in-frame clones alone and lacks a portion of them. The sample shows a few hundred thousand clones, approximately 86% of them seen only once. This CDR3 has 16 amino acids. V gave up 4 bases and J gave up 0 bases; unmatched junction bases: 6. Looked up from germline, CDR1 is MGHRA and CDR2 is YSYEKL. The chain is built from TRBV4-1 and TRBJ2-1; 7 nucleotides agree with TRBD2. This TCR derives from a woman younger than 30 with acute or convalescent COVID-19. The specimen sequenced was peripheral blood. In DNA, the CDR3 is TGCGCCAGCAGCCGGGAGGGCGGTAGCTCCTACAATGAGCAGTTCTTC. This codes for CASSREGGSSYNEQFF.